This note documents a single TCR beta chain sequence. The antigen is undetermined. The record originates from a study of Ad26.COV2.S vaccination and SARS-CoV-2 variants. Looking at the study overall: By the intramuscular route, Ad26.COV2.S was given once, or twice 56 days apart. Whole-study findings and limits: Reports say spike-specific CD8+ and CD4+ T cell responses covered substantial breadth after vaccination. The placebo group had lower spike-specific TCR breadth than the vaccine recipients did.

As to treatment: over 15 received Ad26.COV2.S at low or high dose, single or two shots; 5 received placebo; per-sample allocation not given. The investigators took samples on day 63 after the first vaccine or placebo injection. Vaccine was an Ad26 vector expressing Wuhan-strain SARS-CoV-2 spike. The data were produced by immunoSEQ multiplex PCR, yet TCRdb's version contains in-frame clones alone and is incomplete. This sample carries over 350,000 clones, about 88% of them seen once, and the ten largest clones take 3% to 3.5%. The trim removed 3 bases at V and 6 bases at J, leaving 8 bases unmatched. Germline assignment: CDR1 LNHDA and CDR2 SQIVND (reference sequence). This CDR3 is 15 amino acids long.

V usage is TRBV19 and J usage is TRBJ2-7; 10 nucleotides line up with TRBD1. This TCR was recovered from a person aged 18 to 65 who received the Ad26.COV2.S COVID-19 vaccine or a placebo. This specimen was peripheral blood, taken in a trial of Ad26.COV2.S vaccine versus placebo. CDR3 coding DNA: TGTGCCAGTAGTATTGGGGGGACAGGGGTAGTCGAGCAGTACTTC. It codes for CASSIGGTGVVEQYF.